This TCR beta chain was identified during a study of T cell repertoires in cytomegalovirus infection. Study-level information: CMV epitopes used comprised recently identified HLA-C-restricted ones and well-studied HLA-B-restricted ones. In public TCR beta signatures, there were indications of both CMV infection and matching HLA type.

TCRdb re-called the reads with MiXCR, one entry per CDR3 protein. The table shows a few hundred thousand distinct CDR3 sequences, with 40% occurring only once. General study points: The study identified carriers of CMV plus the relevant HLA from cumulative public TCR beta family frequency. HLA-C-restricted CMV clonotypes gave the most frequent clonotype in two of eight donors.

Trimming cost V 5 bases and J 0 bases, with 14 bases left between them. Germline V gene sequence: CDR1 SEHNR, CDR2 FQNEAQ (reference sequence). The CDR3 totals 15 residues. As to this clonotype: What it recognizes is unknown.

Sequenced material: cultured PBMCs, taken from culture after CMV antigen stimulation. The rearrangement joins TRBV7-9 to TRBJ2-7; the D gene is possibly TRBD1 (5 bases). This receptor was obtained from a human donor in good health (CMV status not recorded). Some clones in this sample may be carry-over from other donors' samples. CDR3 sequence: CASSLDSSPSYEQYF. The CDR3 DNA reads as TGTGCCAGCAGCCTCGACAGCAGTCCCTCCTACGAGCAGTACTTC.